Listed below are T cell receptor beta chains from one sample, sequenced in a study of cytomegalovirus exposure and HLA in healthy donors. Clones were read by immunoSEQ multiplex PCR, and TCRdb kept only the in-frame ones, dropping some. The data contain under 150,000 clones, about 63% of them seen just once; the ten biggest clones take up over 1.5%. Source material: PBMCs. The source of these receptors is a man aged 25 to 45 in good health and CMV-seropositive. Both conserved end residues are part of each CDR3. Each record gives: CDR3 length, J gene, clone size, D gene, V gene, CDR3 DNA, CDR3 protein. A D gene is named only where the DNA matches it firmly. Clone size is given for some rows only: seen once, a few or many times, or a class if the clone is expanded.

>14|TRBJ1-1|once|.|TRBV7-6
TGTGCCAGCAGCTTAGGTTGGCTGAACACTGAAGCTTTCTTT
CASSLGWLNTEAFF
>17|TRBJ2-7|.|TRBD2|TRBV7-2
TGTGCCAGCAGCTTAGATGGTGTTAGCGGGATCTCCTACGAGCAGTACTTC
CASSLDGVSGISYEQYF
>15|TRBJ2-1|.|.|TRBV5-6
TGTGCCAGCAGCTTGGGACGGGAACCTTACAATGAGCAGTTCTTC
CASSLGREPYNEQFF
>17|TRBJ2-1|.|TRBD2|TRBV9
TGTGCCAGCAGCCAGGGACTAGCGGGAAGCTCCTACAATGAGCAGTTCTTC
CASSQGLAGSSYNEQFF
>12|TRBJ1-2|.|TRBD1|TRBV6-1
TGTGCCAGCAGTGACGGAGGGGGGACAGATAGCTTC
CASSDGGGTDSF
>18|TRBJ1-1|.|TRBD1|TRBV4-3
TGCGCCAGCAGCCAAAACACTGGACAGGGCAGCCTCAGGGCTGAAGCTTTCTTT
CASSQNTGQGSLRAEAFF
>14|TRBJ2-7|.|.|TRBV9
TGTGCCAGCAGCGAGGACACCTTCTCCTACGAGCAGTACTTC
CASSEDTFSYEQYF
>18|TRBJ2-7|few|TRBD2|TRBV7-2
TGTGCCAGCAGCAGACGACTACTTAGCGGGAGGGGTTCCTACGAGCAGTACTTC
CASSRRLLSGRGSYEQYF
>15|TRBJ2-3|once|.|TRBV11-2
TGTGCCAGCAGCTTTCGACTGGAGAGAAGTGATACGCAGTATTTT
CASSFRLERSDTQYF
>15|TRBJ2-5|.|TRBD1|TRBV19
TGTGCCAGTAGTATACCGGCAGGGGGCGCGGAGACCCAGTACTTC
CASSIPAGGAETQYF
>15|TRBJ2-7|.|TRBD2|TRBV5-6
TGTGCCAGCAGCAGGACTAGCGGGAAACTATACGAGCAGTACTTC
CASSRTSGKLYEQYF
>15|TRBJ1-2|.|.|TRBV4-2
TGTGCCAGCAGCCAAGTCGAGGCCAGCGTCTATGGCTACACCTTC
CASSQVEASVYGYTF
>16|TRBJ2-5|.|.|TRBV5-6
TGTGCCAGCAGCCTAAAATACAGGGTCAGTCAAGAGACCCAGTACTTC
CASSLKYRVSQETQYF
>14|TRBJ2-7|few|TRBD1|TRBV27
TGTGCCAGCAGTCCTGGGACAGATAACTACGAGCAGTACTTC
CASSPGTDNYEQYF
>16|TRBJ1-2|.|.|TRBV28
TGTGCCAGCAGTTTGGTGGGGCAGAGAGATAACTATGGCTACACCTTC
CASSLVGQRDNYGYTF
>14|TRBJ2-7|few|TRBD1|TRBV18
TGTGCCAGCTCACCAGGACAGGGGTCCTACGAGCAGTACTTC
CASSPGQGSYEQYF
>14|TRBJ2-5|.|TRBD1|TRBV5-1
TGCGCCAGCAGCCGCGACAGGGAACAAGAGACCCAGTACTTC
CASSRDREQETQYF
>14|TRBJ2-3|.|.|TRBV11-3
TGTGCCAGCAGCGCCACCGCGGGCACAGATACGCAGTATTTT
CASSATAGTDTQYF
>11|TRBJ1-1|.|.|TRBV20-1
TGCAGTGCTAAGGGGCACACTGAAGCTTTCTTT
CSAKGHTEAFF
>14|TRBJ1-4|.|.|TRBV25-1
TGTGCCAGCAGTGAATGGCAAACTAATGAAAAACTGTTTTTT
CASSEWQTNEKLFF
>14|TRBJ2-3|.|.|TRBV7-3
TGTGCCAGCAGCTTAGGGAGGAGCACAGATACGCAGTATTTT
CASSLGRSTDTQYF
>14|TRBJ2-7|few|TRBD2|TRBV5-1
TGCGCCAGCAGGGGACTAGCGGATTCCTACGAGCAGTACTTC
CASRGLADSYEQYF
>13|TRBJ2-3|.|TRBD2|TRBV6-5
TGTGCCAGCAGTCAGACTAGCGGGGATACGCAGTATTTT
CASSQTSGDTQYF
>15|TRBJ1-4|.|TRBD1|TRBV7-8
TGTGCCAGCAGCTCCGCAGGGACAGTTCGGGAAAAACTGTTTTTT
CASSSAGTVREKLFF
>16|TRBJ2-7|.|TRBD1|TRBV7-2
TGTGCCAGCAGCCTCGACTCCGGGACAGGATCCTACGAGCAGTACTTC
CASSLDSGTGSYEQYF
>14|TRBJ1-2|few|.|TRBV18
TGTGCCAGCTCACCAGGGGGCATGAGCTATGGCTACACCTTC
CASSPGGMSYGYTF
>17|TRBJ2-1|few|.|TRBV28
TGTGCCAGCAGTGACCCTCGGGAAGGGCATAAGTACAATGAGCAGTTCTTC
CASSDPREGHKYNEQFF